This TCR beta chain was sequenced during a study of blood T cell repertoires in COVID-19. Across the study: The origin of the acute and convalescent COVID-19 samples was the United States, Italy and Spain. From T cells, B-cell-depleted T cells, or PBMCs came the material, which was cDNA or gDNA.

Per the study methods: Amplifying reference gene primers gave estimates of nucleated cell counts. Assay used: immunoSEQ multiplex PCR; TCRdb lists only in-frame clones, some missing. Clonal size and the V and J genes are those of that table, whereas D and trimming came from the DNA. This table has 100,000 or so clones, approximately 81% appearing once. V trimming: 1 base; J trimming: 5 bases; junction bases outside the gene matches: 3. The CDR3 loop spans 15 amino acids. CDR1 is SGDLS and CDR2 is YYNGEE in the germline V gene. The sequencing input was peripheral blood. V and J are TRBV9 and TRBJ2-1; 10 nucleotides agree with TRBD2. This TCR was sampled from a human donor in a cohort sampled during active COVID-19. The DNA of the CDR3 is TGTGCCAGCAGCGTAAGGCTAGCGGGGGACAATGAGCAGTTCTTC. This codes for CASSVRLAGDNEQFF.